This T cell receptor beta chain was sequenced during a study of tissue T cells after allogeneic stem cell transplantation. Germline V gene data show CDR1 as SGHSA and CDR2 as FRNQAP. There are 14 residues in the CDR3. V gave up 1 base and J gave up 6 bases; unmatched junction bases: 1. Sample time point: mouse harvest day 14 after allogeneic transplant. Each mouse received 10^7 T-cell-depleted marrow cells plus 10^6 splenic CD5+ T cells by tail vein. By share, this clone counts as large (0.1 to 1%). The gene names given are mouse names. The read terminates 1 residue ahead of where the CDR3 ends, so the germline J gene completes it. Survey-depth TCRbeta CDR3 sequencing reported V/J genes and productive frequencies. Generated by immunoSEQ multiplex PCR, the TCRdb table keeps only in-frame clones and is missing some. The sample yields approximately 500 clones, 50% seen once.

The TCR was taken from a female BALB/c mouse given C57BL/6 T cells with graft-versus-host disease after an allogeneic hematopoietic cell transplant. The chain recombines TRBV16 with TRBJ2-7; 12 bases fit TRBD1. The sequencing sample was made of spleen. CDR3: CASSLGDRGPEQYF. The CDR3 bases that were read are TGTGCAAGCAGCTTAGGGGACAGGGGGCCTGAACAGTAC.